This T cell receptor (beta chain) was recorded in a study of blood T cell repertoires in COVID-19. In germline, CDR1 is LNHDA, CDR2 SQIVND (reference sequence). This CDR3 contains 14 residues. Losses at the gene ends were 3 bases for V and 0 bases for J; bases not matched to a gene: 1. Assay: immunoSEQ multiplex PCR; the TCRdb copy retains only in-frame clones and omits some. Found here are about 420,000 clones, about 87% of them singletons; the top ten hold 0.8% to 1%. Notes on this clone: The same CDR3 also results from other DNA sequences found in this sample.

The sequenced material came from peripheral blood. The clonotype comes from a man in his late teens or twenties with COVID-19, enrolled during active disease. The rearrangement links TRBV19 to TRBJ2-7; 8 bases are shared with TRBD2. The DNA of the CDR3 is TGTGCCAGTAGTATCACTAGCGGCTCCTACGAGCAGTACTTC. This gives the protein CASSITSGSYEQYF.